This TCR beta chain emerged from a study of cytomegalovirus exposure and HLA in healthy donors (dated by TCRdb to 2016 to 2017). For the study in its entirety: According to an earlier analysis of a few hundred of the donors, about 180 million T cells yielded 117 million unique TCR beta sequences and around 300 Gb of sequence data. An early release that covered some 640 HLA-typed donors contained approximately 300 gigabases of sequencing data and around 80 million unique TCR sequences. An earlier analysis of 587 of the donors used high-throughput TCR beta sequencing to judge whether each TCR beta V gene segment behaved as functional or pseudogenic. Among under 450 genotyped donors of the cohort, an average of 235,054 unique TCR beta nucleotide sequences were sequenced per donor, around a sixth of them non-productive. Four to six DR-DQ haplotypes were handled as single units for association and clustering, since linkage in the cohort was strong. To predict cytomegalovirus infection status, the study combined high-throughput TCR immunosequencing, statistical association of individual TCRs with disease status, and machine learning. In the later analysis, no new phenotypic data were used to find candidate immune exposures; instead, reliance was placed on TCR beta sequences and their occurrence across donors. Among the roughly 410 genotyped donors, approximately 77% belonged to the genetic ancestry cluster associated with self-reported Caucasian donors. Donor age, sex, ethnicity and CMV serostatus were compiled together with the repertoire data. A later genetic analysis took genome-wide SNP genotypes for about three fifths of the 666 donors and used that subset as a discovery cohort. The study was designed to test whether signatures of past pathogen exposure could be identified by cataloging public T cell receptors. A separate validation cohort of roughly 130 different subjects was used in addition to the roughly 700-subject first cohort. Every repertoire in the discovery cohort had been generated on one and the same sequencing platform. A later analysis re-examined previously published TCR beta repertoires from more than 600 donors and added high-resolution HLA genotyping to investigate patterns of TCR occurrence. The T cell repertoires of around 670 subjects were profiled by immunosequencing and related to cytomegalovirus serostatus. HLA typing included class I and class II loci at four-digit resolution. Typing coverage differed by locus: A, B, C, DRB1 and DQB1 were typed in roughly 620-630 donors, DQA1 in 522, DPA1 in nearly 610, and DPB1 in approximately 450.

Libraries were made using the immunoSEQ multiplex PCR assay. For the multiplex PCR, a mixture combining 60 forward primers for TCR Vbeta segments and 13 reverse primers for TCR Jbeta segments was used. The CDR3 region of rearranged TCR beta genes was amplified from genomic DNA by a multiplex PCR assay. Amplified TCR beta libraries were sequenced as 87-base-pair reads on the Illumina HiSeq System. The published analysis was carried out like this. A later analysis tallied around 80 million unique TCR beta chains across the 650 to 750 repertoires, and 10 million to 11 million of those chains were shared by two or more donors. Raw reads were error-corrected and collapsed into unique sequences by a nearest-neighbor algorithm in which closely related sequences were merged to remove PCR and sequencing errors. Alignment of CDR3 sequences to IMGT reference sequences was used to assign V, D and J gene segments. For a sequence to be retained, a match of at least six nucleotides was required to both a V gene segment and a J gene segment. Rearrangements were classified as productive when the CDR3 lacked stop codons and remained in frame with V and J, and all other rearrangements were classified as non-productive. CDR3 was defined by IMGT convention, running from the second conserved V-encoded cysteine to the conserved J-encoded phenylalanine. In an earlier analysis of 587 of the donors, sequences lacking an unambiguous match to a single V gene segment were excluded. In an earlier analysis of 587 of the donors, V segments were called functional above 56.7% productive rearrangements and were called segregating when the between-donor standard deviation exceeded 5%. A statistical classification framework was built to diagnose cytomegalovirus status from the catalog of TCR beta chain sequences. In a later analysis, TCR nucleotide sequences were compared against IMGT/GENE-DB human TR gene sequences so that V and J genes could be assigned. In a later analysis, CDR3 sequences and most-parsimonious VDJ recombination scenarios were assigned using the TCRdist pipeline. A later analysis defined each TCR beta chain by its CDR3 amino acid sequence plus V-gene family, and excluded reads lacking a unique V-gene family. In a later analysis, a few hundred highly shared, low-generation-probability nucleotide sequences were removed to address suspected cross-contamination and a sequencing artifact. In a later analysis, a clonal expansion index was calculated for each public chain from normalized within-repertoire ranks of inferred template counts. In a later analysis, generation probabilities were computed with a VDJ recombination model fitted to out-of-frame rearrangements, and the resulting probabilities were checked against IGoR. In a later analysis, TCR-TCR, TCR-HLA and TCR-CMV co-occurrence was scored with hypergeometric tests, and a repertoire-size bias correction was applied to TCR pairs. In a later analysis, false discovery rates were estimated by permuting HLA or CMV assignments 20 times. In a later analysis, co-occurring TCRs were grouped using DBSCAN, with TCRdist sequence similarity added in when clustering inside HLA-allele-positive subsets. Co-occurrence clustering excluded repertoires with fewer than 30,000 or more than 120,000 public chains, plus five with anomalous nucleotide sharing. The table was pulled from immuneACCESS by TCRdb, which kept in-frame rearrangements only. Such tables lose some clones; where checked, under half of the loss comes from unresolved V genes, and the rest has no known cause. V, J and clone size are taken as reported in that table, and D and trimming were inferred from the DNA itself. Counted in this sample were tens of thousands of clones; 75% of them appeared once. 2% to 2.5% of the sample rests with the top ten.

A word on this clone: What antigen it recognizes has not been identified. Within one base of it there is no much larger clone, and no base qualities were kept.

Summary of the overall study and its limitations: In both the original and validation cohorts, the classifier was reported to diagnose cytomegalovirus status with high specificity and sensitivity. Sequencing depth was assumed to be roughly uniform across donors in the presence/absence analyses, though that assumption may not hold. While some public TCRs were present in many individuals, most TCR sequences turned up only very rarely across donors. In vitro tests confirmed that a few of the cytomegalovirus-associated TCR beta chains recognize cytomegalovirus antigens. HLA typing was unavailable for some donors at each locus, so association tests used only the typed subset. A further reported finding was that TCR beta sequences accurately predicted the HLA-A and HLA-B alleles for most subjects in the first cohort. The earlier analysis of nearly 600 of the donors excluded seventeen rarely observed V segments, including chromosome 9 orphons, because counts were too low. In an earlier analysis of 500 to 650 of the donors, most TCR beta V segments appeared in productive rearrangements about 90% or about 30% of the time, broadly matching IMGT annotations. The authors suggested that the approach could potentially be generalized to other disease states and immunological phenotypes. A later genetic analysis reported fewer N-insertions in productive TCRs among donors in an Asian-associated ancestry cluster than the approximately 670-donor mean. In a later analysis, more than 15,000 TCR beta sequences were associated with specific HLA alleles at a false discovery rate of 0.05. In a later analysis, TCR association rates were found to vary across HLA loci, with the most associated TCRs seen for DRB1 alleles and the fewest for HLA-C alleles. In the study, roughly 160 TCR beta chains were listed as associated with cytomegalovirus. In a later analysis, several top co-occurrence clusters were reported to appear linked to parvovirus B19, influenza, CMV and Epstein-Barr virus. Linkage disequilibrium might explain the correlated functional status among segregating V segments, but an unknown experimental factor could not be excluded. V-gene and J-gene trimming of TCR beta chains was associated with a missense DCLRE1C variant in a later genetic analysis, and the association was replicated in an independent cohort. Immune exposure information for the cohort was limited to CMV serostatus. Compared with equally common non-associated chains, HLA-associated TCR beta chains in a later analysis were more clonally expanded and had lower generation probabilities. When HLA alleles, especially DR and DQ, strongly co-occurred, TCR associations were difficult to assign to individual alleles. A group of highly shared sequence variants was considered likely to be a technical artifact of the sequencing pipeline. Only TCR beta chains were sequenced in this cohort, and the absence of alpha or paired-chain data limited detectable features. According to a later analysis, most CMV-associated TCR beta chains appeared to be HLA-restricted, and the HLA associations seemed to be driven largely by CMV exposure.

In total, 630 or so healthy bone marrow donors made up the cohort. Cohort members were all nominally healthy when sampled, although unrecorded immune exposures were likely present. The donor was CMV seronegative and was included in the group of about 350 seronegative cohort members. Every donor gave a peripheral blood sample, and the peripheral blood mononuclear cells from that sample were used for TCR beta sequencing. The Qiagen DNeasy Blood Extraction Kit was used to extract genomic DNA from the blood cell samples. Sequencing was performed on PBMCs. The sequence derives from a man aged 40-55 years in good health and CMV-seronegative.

At the DNA level, the sequence is TGCGCCAGCAGCCATAGGGGCGGTCAGCCCCAGCATTTT. Its protein product is CASSHRGGQPQHF. The chain was built from TRBV4-1 and TRBJ1-5; the D region possibly corresponds to TRBD1 (5 bases align). Trimming costs V 3 bases and J 6 bases, and their ends lie 9 bases apart. The CDR1 and CDR2 encoded by the germline V gene are MGHRA and YSYEKL. The CDR3 has 13 amino acids, counting the end cysteine and phenylalanine. Here the CDR3 DNA is all that survives: 39 bases in frame from base 1.